This T cell receptor (beta chain) was recorded in a study of shared clonotypes between healthy human individuals (dated by TCRdb to 2020 to 2021). With regard to the full study: A couple of women and a few men aged 18 to 49 years were included in the cohort. For each donor, CD4 naive and CD4 memory were each given three plates, CD8 naive was given two plates, and CD8 memory was given one plate. To estimate repertoire size and how much clonotypes are shared between individuals, the study performed deep sequencing of blood TCR repertoires from about five healthy adults. To increase sequencing depth and limit assay-specific biases, different laboratories used diverse techniques to prepare libraries and sequence TCR repertoires. Between about 0.8 and 9 billion PBMCs per donor were obtained by leukapheresis.

Study-wide conclusions, independent of this receptor: Sampling was restricted to blood, and TCR repertoires in tissue are likely to differ from TCR repertoires in blood. Compared with non-shared clonotypes, clonotypes shared by all four sorted-subset donors had higher generation probabilities. Based on pairwise subsampling, the degree of clonotype sharing among donors was expected to be affected by sequencing depth. The genetic and exposure-history diversity represented was limited by the small number of donors. When a few donors were compared, the shared fraction of clonotypes was roughly 5% for naive CD4, around 3.6% for naive CD8, roughly 2.5% for memory CD4, and 0.4% for memory CD8. Rarefaction of sorted-subset datasets indicated incomplete sequencing despite the large sequencing depth. Larger estimated clonotype richness was generally found for naive subsets than for memory subsets.

As to this clone: Its cognate antigen has yet to be identified. Base-call qualities are not available, and no considerably larger clone is one nucleotide away.

The germline V gene gives CDR1 as SGHRS and CDR2 as YFSETQ. Inclusive of the bounding cysteine and phenylalanine, the CDR3 is 16 residues long. Here the CDR3 DNA is all that survives: 48 bases in frame from base 1. The V end loses 0 bases and the J end loses 2 bases, and a stretch of 15 bases separates them. The donors were healthy, HIV-negative adults with no recently reported acute infections or vaccinations. Every donor was a Caucasian adult residing in Nashville, Tennessee, USA. CD4+ T cells were enriched by magnetic negative selection, after which naive cells were positively selected on CD45RA and the negative fraction was taken as the memory subset. Blood was obtained by leukapheresis, after which PBMCs were separated by Ficoll-Histopaque density gradient centrifugation and cryopreserved in liquid nitrogen vapor phase. Purity and quantity of every magnetically sorted T cell population were checked by analytical flow cytometry. Each sorted fraction had its genomic DNA isolated and then quantified by UV absorbance on a Nanodrop 2000c.

Using the deep immunoSEQ assay, multiplex PCR amplified TCR CDR3 regions from genomic DNA. Genomic DNA extracted from each cell subset was distributed evenly over all wells of several immunoSEQ 96-well plates, and each plate served as one replicate. For sorted subsets, each replicate PCR was loaded with around 220 ng genomic DNA, equivalent to 30,000 or so T cell genomes. The purified libraries were quantified using a Qubit 3.0 fluorometer, sized with a Bioanalyzer 2100, and then quantified again using the KAPA Library Quantification kit. Every immunoSEQ 96-well plate was sequenced on a dedicated single-read 150-cycle Illumina NextSeq 550 flow cell. In the paper's pipeline: Because only junctional sequences without quality scores were contained in the immunoSEQ output, filtering matching that applied to full-length reads could not be performed. To assign V/J genes and CDR3, sequences were annotated using PyIR, a Python wrapper for IgBLAST v1.9, with IMGT germline references. Reads were removed for weak V/J assignments (E-value above 1e-6), missing CDR3, stop codons, out-of-frame junctions, or ambiguous translated residues. V3J clonotypes were defined by identical inferred V gene, J gene, and CDR3 amino acid sequence. The percentage overlap between two repertoires was calculated by dividing the number of shared unique clonotypes by the size of the smaller repertoire. RTK rarefaction, the Chao1 estimator, and Recon v2.1 estimates of unobserved clonotypes were used to assess repertoire richness. For all TCRbeta clonotypes obtained by the gDNA method from four donors, generation probabilities were computed with OLGA. Sourced from immuneACCESS, this table was stored by TCRdb with only in-frame sequences that have V and J called. A share of the clones is absent; for the studies checked, an unresolved V gene accounts for under half, and the remainder has no known explanation. The V and J calls and clone size were taken over from that table, and D and trimming were inferred from the DNA. This sample holds fewer than 200,000 clones; just under 95% were observed only once. Roughly 0.07% of the sample is held by the ten biggest clonotypes.

This receptor was obtained from a woman aged 25 to 45 in good health. The sequenced material came from naive CD4+ T cells sorted from blood. Per the publication, the cell subset or site label means: CD45RA+ positively selected. The chain was built from TRBV5-1 and TRBJ2-7, and possibly TRBD1, on 6 matching bases. CDR3 protein: CASSLEGTIRTYEQYF. The DNA sequence is TGCGCCAGCAGCTTGGAAGGGACAATCAGAACCTACGAGCAGTACTTC.